This T cell receptor beta chain was identified during a study of Ad26.COV2.S vaccination and SARS-CoV-2 variants. Study as a whole: The vaccine Ad26.COV2.S was put into the muscle once, or twice with 56 days between.

The treatment: around 19 received Ad26.COV2.S at low or high dose, single or two shots; five or six received placebo; per-sample allocation not given. Sampling occurred on day 63 after the first vaccine or placebo injection. Whoever gave the sample was an adult aged 18-55 years in Boston. What was given as vaccine was an Ad26 vector encoding Wuhan-strain SARS-CoV-2 spike. This clone was seen only a few times. The antigen remains undetermined. Using immunoSEQ multiplex PCR, the repertoire was profiled, and TCRdb retains in-frame clones only, with some absent. Among hundreds of thousands of clones listed, about 90% were seen once. Notes on the study in general: Once vaccination had occurred, spike-specific CD8+ and CD4+ T cell responses reportedly showed substantial breadth.

V shed 4 bases and J 2 bases; nucleotides not matched to a gene: 7. The CDR3 consists of 15 residues. The V gene's germline CDR1 is LGHNT and CDR2 FRNRAP. Sequenced material: peripheral blood, taken in a trial of Ad26.COV2.S vaccine versus placebo. This TCR was sampled from a person between 18 and 59 years old who received the Ad26.COV2.S COVID-19 vaccine or a placebo. This rearrangement joins TRBV12-5 to TRBJ2-7; 8 nucleotides align to TRBD1. This CDR3 reads CASGSFNRGTYEQYF. Written as DNA, the CDR3 is TGTGCTAGTGGTTCCTTCAACAGGGGGACCTACGAGCAGTACTTC.